The 8 T cell receptor beta chains reported below all come from one sample, sequenced in a study of cytomegalovirus exposure and HLA in healthy donors. Primers included in the PCR were 60 Vbeta and 13 Jbeta primers. Some clones are missing from TCRdb's copy, which holds only in-frame ones; the method was immunoSEQ multiplex PCR. The sample shows 120,000 or so clones, less than 80% of them seen only once. What was sequenced was PBMCs. The origin of the receptors is a man aged 35 to 55 in good health and CMV-seropositive.

The V call is TRBV5-1, the J call TRBJ2-3, with a tentative D call TRBD1 (5 bases). The CDR3 runs 16 residues. The V gene's germline CDR1 is SGHRS and CDR2 YFSETQ. V lost 0 bases and J 1 base, leaving 12 bases between the germline ends. The CDR3: CASSLEAGHGTDTQYF. DNA for the CDR3: TGCGCCAGCAGCTTGGAGGCAGGGCATGGCACAGATACGCAGTATTTT.

This clone was recorded a few times. The rearrangement joins TRBV6-1 to TRBJ1-4, with D perhaps TRBD1 (6 bases). CDR3 size: 14 residues. In germline, CDR1 is MNHNS, CDR2 SASEGT. V lost 3 bases and J lost 5, with 10 bases in between. The CDR3 DNA follows: TGTGCCAGCAGTGATTCAGGGGTCAATGAAAAACTGTTTTTT. It codes for CASSDSGVNEKLFF.

This clone was detected only once. V gene TRBV20-1 combines with J gene TRBJ2-7; possibly TRBD1 for D (6 bases). Deletions cut 5 bases from V and 4 bases from J, with 9 bases between. Looked up from germline, CDR1 is DFQATT and CDR2 is SNEGSKA (reference sequence). This CDR3 region has 11 residues. This CDR3 is CSAPGQYEQYF. The CDR3 bases are TGCAGTGCTCCGGGACAATACGAGCAGTACTTC.

The CDR3 is CASSLQSGPNTGELFF. The CDR3 DNA follows: TGCGCCAGCAGCTTGCAGAGCGGGCCAAACACCGGGGAGCTGTTTTTT. The chain carries TRBV5-1 and TRBJ2-2; maybe TRBD2 (6 bases). Germline V gene data show CDR1 as SGHRS and CDR2 as YFSETQ. CDR3 length: 16 residues. The V end lost 1 base, the J end lost 2 bases, and 12 bases lay between the germline ends.

This clone was picked up a small number of times. The chain uses TRBV5-4 and TRBJ2-7; 9 nucleotides match TRBD2. This CDR3 has 15 residues. Germline V gives CDR1 SGHNT, CDR2 YYREEE (reference sequence). The junction had 7 bases not matched to a gene; V was cut back by 5 bases and J by 1 base. As DNA, the CDR3 is TGTGCCAGCAGGGAAGGACTAGCGAGTTCCTACGAGCAGTACTTC. Translation gives CASREGLASSYEQYF.

The V call is TRBV9, the J call TRBJ2-2; the D is unclear. V lost 5 bases and J lost 1, with 12 bases in between. In germline, CDR1 is SGDLS, CDR2 YYNGEE. This CDR3 has 15 amino acids. CDR3 nucleotides: TGTGCCAGCAGTTCTAGAACCATGAACACCGGGGAGCTGTTTTTT. Amino acids: CASSSRTMNTGELFF.

The CDR3 loop is CAWTGGGAGTDTQYF. The CDR3 nucleotides are TGTGCCTGGACTGGCGGGGGGGCGGGCACAGATACGCAGTATTTT. The V and J genes are TRBV30 and TRBJ2-3, with 9 bases matching TRBD2. V shed 4 bases, J shed 1 base, and the junction held 6 bases outside the gene matches. Germline V CDR1 and CDR2: GTSNPN, SVGIG (reference sequence). CDR3 length equals 15 residues.

V usage is TRBV7-6 and J usage is TRBJ2-7; 7 nucleotides agree with TRBD1. The V gene end was trimmed by 5 bases and the J gene end by 5 bases; junction bases not matched to a gene: 6. The CDR3 contains 13 residues. The V gene's germline CDR1 is SGHVS and CDR2 FNYEAQ. The chain's CDR3 is CASSRNQGDEQYF. CDR3 in DNA: TGTGCCAGCAGCCGAAATCAGGGGGACGAGCAGTACTTC. The variable domain in full, with the rest retrieved from reference TRBV7-6 and TRBJ2-7, is GAGVSQSPRYKVTKRGQDVALRCDPISGHVSLYWYRQALGQGPEFLTYFNYEAQQDKSGLPNDRFSAERPEGSISTLTIQRTEQRDSAMYRCASSRNQGDEQYFGPGTRLTVT.